A single sample is the source of the 30 T cell receptor beta chains below, sequenced in a study of T cells in Graves' hyperthyroidism and ophthalmopathy. Amplified TCR beta CDR3 regions derived from RNA transcripts. Initially, a first-round RT-PCR of the TCR CDR3 employed the HTBI primer set. Each CDR3 protein is one row after TCRdb ran MiXCR on the multiplex PCR reads. The repertoire holds about 590,000 distinct CDR3 sequences, with about 15% as singletons. The material sequenced was blood. The source of these receptors is a woman under 40 with Graves' hyperthyroidism.

This clonotype was observed a few times. The V call is TRBV19, the J call TRBJ2-5; 10 bases align to TRBD1. This CDR3 is 15 amino acids long. The V gene end was trimmed by 5 bases and the J gene end by 4 bases; junction bases not matched to a gene: 7. Looked up from germline, CDR1 is LNHDA and CDR2 is SQIVND (reference sequence). CDR3 sequence: CASSARRTGGETQYF. CDR3 sequence (DNA): TGTGCCAGTAGTGCCCGGCGGACAGGGGGAGAGACCCAGTACTTC.

This clonotype was found a few times. In DNA, the CDR3 is TGCGCCAGCAGCCCGCGAGCCGGGACTAGCGTTCGCAATGAGCAGTTCTTC. This gives the protein CASSPRAGTSVRNEQFF. The V and J genes are TRBV4-3 and TRBJ2-1; 10 nucleotides line up with TRBD2. Germline V gives CDR1 LGHNA, CDR2 YSLEER. V lost 4 bases to trimming and J lost 6 bases; unmatched junction nucleotides: 12. This CDR3 spans 17 amino acids.

This rearrangement joins TRBV7-9 to TRBJ2-1; tentatively, D is TRBD1 or TRBD2 (5 bases each). CDR3 size: 13 residues. The germline gives CDR1 SEHNR, CDR2 FQNEAQ (reference sequence). Between the trimmed V and J ends, which lost 0 bases and 13 bases, there was a span of 13 bases. The CDR3 region is CASSLAAAGDQFF. DNA of the CDR3: TGTGCCAGCAGCTTAGCGGCCGCCGGGGACCAGTTCTTC.

This chain joins TRBV2 and TRBJ2-7, with 9 positions matching TRBD2. J lost 3 bases, V lost 9 bases, and 6 bases had no gene match. Germline lookup yields CDR1 SNHLY and CDR2 FYNNEI. The CDR3 contains 13 residues. This CDR3 is CASLAGMGYEQYF. The CDR3 bases are TGTGCCAGTCTAGCGGGGATGGGCTACGAGCAGTACTTC.

This clonotype was seen only a few times. With a much larger clone just one base away, this may be a read error. The genes are TRBV14 and TRBJ2-3, with D maybe TRBD1 (6 bases). Germline V gene sequence: CDR1 SGHDN, CDR2 FVKESK. The CDR3 totals 17 residues. V was clipped by 1 base and J by 0 bases, with 14 bases between them. CDR3 nucleotides: TGTGCCAGCAGCCAAGGAAGGGGGACCCCTAGCACAGATACGCAGTATTTT. Translating it yields CASSQGRGTPSTDTQYF.

This chain links TRBV5-1 with TRBJ2-7; 9 positions agree with TRBD1. Germline V lookup: CDR1 SGHRS, CDR2 YFSETQ. The CDR3 is made up of 14 amino acids. The ends lost 8 bases at V and 7 bases at J; junction bases unmatched: 13. CDR3 region: CASKLQGALSEQYF. CDR3 sequence (DNA): TGCGCCAGTAAGCTACAGGGGGCGCTGAGTGAGCAGTACTTC.

V and J are TRBV4-3 and TRBJ2-5, with TRBD1 as a possible D gene (6 bases). Germline V lookup: CDR1 LGHNA, CDR2 YSLEER. CDR3 length: 16 amino acids. Trimming shortened V by 1 base and J by 5 bases, and 17 bases separated the two germline ends. CDR3 in amino acids: CASSQVQGRRFETQYF. The CDR3 DNA is TGCGCCAGCAGCCAAGTGCAGGGGCGCCGATTTGAGACCCAGTACTTC.

The chain employs TRBV9 and TRBJ2-1, with D uncertain. V was shortened by 0 bases and J by 8 bases, with 12 bases between the two germline ends. This CDR3 contains 14 residues. Germline-derived CDR1 and CDR2 are SGDLS and YYNGEE. As DNA, the CDR3 is TGTGCCAGCAGCGTAGTGGGAAACCTCGATGAGCAGTTCTTC. Residues: CASSVVGNLDEQFF.

This clonotype was seen more than once but under ten times. Since a much larger clone is just one base distant, this may be a read error. This chain connects TRBV12-3 or TRBV12-4 to TRBJ1-1; 7 bases line up with TRBD1. The CDR3 spans 14 residues. CDR3 in DNA: TGTGCCAGCAGACGTACAGGGGCTTATACTGGAGCTTTCTTT. Protein sequence: CASRRTGAYTGAFF.

This clonotype occurred many times. This rearrangement joins TRBV2 to TRBJ1-4; no reliable D call. Trimming removed 0 bases at V and 8 bases at J, with 7 bases between. This CDR3 has 13 residues. Germline-derived CDR1 and CDR2 are SNHLY and FYNNEI. CDR3 region: CASSEALWEKLFF. The CDR3 DNA is TGTGCCAGCAGTGAAGCGCTTTGGGAAAAACTGTTTTTT.

This clonotype was seen at least ten times. This rearrangement joins TRBV10-1 to TRBJ2-7; D not resolved. The CDR3 contains 21 residues. CDR1 is WNHNN and CDR2 is SYGVQD in the germline V gene (reference sequence). The V end was cut by 8 bases, the J end by 3 bases, with 38 bases between. CDR3 DNA: TGCGCCAGCGTTATTTCTTCTGTGGTCCATGCTAACCGTCGTAGAAACTACGAGCAGTACTTC. Translating it yields CASVISSVVHANRRRNYEQYF.

This clonotype was counted ten times or more. The chain has TRBV11-2 and TRBJ1-6; no definite D call. The length of the CDR3 is 15 residues. V was cut by 3 bases and J by 8 bases, with 14 bases left in between. Germline-derived CDR1 and CDR2 are SGHAT and FQNNGV. The CDR3 DNA follows: TGTGCCAGCAGCTTCATCGGCGCGGGAGATTCACCCCTCCACTTT. Its translation is CASSFIGAGDSPLHF.

This clonotype was observed a few times. This chain links TRBV30 with TRBJ2-6; no clear D. Trimming took off 0 bases at V and 0 bases at J, with 6 bases between the two ends. CDR1 GTSNPN and CDR2 SVGIG come from the germline V gene (reference sequence). There are 15 residues in the CDR3. The CDR3, as DNA: TGTGCCTGGAGTGTAGGAAGCTCTGGGGCCAACGTCCTGACTTTC. It yields the protein CAWSVGSSGANVLTF.

This clonotype was seen many times. The rearrangement joins TRBV7-8 to TRBJ2-3; D remains ambiguous. V shed 2 bases and J shed 2 bases, with 11 bases lying between them. Germline loops: CDR1 SGHVS, CDR2 FQNEAQ. CDR3 size: 15 residues. The CDR3 loop reads CASSLSASNTDTQYF. The CDR3 DNA is TGTGCCAGCAGCTTATCGGCGAGCAACACAGATACGCAGTATTTT.

Details on this clonotype: Possible read error: a much larger clone is one base away. The chain links TRBV24-1 to TRBJ2-5, with no clear D. The CDR3 extends over 15 amino acids. Germline assignment: CDR1 KGHDR and CDR2 SFDVKD. V lost 0 bases, J lost 1 base, and 8 bases lay in between. CDR3 protein: CATSDLTVAQETQYF. As DNA, the CDR3 is TGTGCCACCAGTGATTTGACAGTGGCCCAAGAGACCCAGTACTTC.

The table lists this clonotype with many counts. J is TRBJ2-2 and V is TRBV20-1; TRBD2 might be the D (6 bases). Trimming left V 6 bases short and J 4 bases short, with 12 bases between. This CDR3 is 13 amino acids long. Germline lookup yields CDR1 DFQATT and CDR2 SNEGSKA (reference sequence). The CDR3 nucleotides read TGCAGTGCACGGGGACTTTTCACCGGGGAGCTGTTTTTT. This codes for CSARGLFTGELFF.

This clonotype occurred a few times. The chain recombines TRBV4-1 with TRBJ1-5; D is perhaps TRBD1 (5 bases). Germline V lookup: CDR1 MGHRA, CDR2 YSYEKL. This CDR3 spans 14 amino acids. V was shortened by 3 bases and J by 5 bases, with 11 bases between the two germline ends. The CDR3 DNA follows: TGCGCCAGCAGCCACGGGGGATTAGATCAGCCCCAGCATTTT. Protein product: CASSHGGLDQPQHF.

This clonotype appeared many times. V usage is TRBV11-2 and J usage is TRBJ2-7, with D possibly TRBD2 on 6 matching bases. The CDR3 totals 15 residues. V shed 0 bases and J shed 2 bases, with 11 bases lying between them. Germline CDR1 and CDR2: SGHAT and FQNNGV. The CDR3 spells CASSLESSGAYEQYF. The DNA of the CDR3 is TGTGCCAGCAGCTTAGAGTCTTCGGGGGCCTACGAGCAGTACTTC.

This chain links TRBV5-5 with TRBJ2-1; 9 bases align to TRBD1. There are 17 residues in the CDR3. V shed 4 bases and J 8 bases; nucleotides not matched to a gene: 16. Germline lookup yields CDR1 SGHKS and CDR2 YYEKEE (reference sequence). The CDR3 nucleotides are TGTGCCAGCAGCGAACATGGACCGGGACAGGGCACCCATGAGCAGTTCTTC. This translates into CASSEHGPGQGTHEQFF.

Ten or more counts support this clonotype. The chain recombines TRBV29-1 with TRBJ2-1; TRBD2 is a possible D gene (5 bases). The germline V and J ends were trimmed by 6 bases and 5 bases, with 20 bases remaining between them. The CDR3 spans 15 residues. Germline-derived CDR1 and CDR2 are SQVTM and ANQGSEA. The CDR3 loop reads CSVDILAWRDNEQFF. DNA for the CDR3: TGCAGCGTCGATATACTGGCCTGGCGGGACAATGAGCAGTTCTTC.

This clonotype was seen repeatedly, ten times or more. The rearrangement uses TRBV15 and TRBJ1-1; D gene ambiguous. The CDR3 has 16 residues. Trimming took off 3 bases at V and 1 base at J, with 15 bases between the two ends. The germline V gene encodes CDR1 LNHNV and CDR2 YYDKDF (reference sequence). The CDR3 nucleotides are TGTGCCACCAGCAGGGTCCGGGTCAGTAGGAACACTGAAGCTTTCTTT. It translates to CATSRVRVSRNTEAFF.

This chain uses TRBV7-3 with TRBJ2-2; 7 bases are a match to TRBD2. V gave up 2 bases and J gave up 6 bases; unmatched junction bases: 6. The CDR3 has 15 residues. Germline V lookup: CDR1 SGHTA, CDR2 FQGTGA. The CDR3 DNA reads as TGTGCCAGCAGCTTAGGGGTGCGGGAGTCCGGGGAGCTGTTTTTT. This translates into CASSLGVRESGELFF.

Regarding this clonotype: A single base separates this from a much larger clone, so it may be a read error. The rearrangement joins TRBV7-9 to TRBJ2-1, with D perhaps TRBD2 (5 bases). CDR3 length: 16 amino acids. Trimming left V 2 bases short and J 3 bases short, with 14 bases between. Germline CDR1 SEHNR, CDR2 FQNEAQ (reference sequence). CDR3 sequence reads: CASSLNSETYYNEQFF. The DNA for the CDR3 is TGTGCCAGCAGCTTAAATAGCGAGACTTACTACAATGAGCAGTTCTTC.

This clonotype was counted ten times or more. This sequence joins TRBV7-2 and TRBJ1-2; 7 nucleotides line up with TRBD1. This CDR3 spans 14 amino acids. The V gene's germline CDR1 is SGHTA and CDR2 FQGNSA. The trim removed 3 bases at V and 8 bases at J, leaving 9 bases unmatched. CDR3 bases: TGTGCCAGCAGCTTGGGTAGGGGGCCAGAGGGCTACACCTTC. Amino acid sequence: CASSLGRGPEGYTF.

In this sample, this clonotype turned up many times. V is TRBV5-1 and J is TRBJ2-7, with D unresolved. The CDR3 is made up of 13 amino acids. Germline values: CDR1 SGHRS, CDR2 YFSETQ. Trimming shortened V by 2 bases and J by 0 bases, and 6 bases separated the two germline ends. The CDR3 sequence: CASSFEISYEQYF. The DNA for the CDR3 is TGCGCCAGCAGCTTCGAAATCTCCTACGAGCAGTACTTC.

This clonotype was recorded a few times. The chain has TRBV6-2 or TRBV6-3 and TRBJ2-1, with 15 bases fitting TRBD2. The V gene end was trimmed by 7 bases and the J gene end by 1 base; junction bases not matched to a gene: 5. CDR1 is MNHEY, CDR2 SVGEGT, per germline. This CDR3 region has 17 residues. The CDR3 nucleotides are TGTGCCAGCACCCCGGGACTAGCGGGAGGTTCCTACAATGAGCAGTTCTTC. Protein sequence: CASTPGLAGGSYNEQFF.

The gene calls are TRBV18 and TRBJ2-1; 7 bases agree with TRBD2. The CDR3 is 16 amino acids. Trimming removed 4 bases from V and 1 base from J; junction bases left unmatched: 7. Germline lookup yields CDR1 KGHSH and CDR2 LQKENI. The chain's CDR3 is CASSLGASGSYNEQFF. CDR3 coding DNA: TGTGCCAGCTCACTTGGGGCTAGCGGATCCTACAATGAGCAGTTCTTC.

This chain links TRBV6-1 with TRBJ1-3; D gene unclear. Germline-derived CDR1 and CDR2 are MNHNS and SASEGT. CDR3 length: 15 residues. V was cut by 6 bases and J by 3 bases, with 15 bases left in between. The CDR3 is CASSNPQAVGNTIYF. The CDR3 bases are TGTGCCAGCAGCAATCCTCAAGCAGTTGGAAACACCATATATTTT.

This clonotype showed up many times. This chain uses TRBV7-9 with TRBJ2-4; no definite D call. Germline CDR1 is SEHNR and CDR2 is FQNEAQ (reference sequence). The CDR3 runs 16 residues. The germline V and J ends were trimmed by 0 bases and 11 bases, with 20 bases remaining between them. The CDR3 loop is CASSLALSDSPEFQYF. In DNA, the CDR3 is TGTGCCAGCAGCTTAGCCTTATCTGACTCCCCCGAGTTTCAGTACTTC.

This clonotype was recorded a few times. Here the CDR3 DNA reads TGCGCCAGCAGCCGGGAAGCGGGAGGTCGAGAGACCCAGTACTTC. Translation gives CASSREAGGRETQYF. The chain recombines TRBV4-3 with TRBJ2-5; the match to TRBD2 covers 9 bases. The CDR3 extends over 15 amino acids. V trimming: 4 bases; J trimming: 4 bases; junction bases outside the gene matches: 7. Germline assignment: CDR1 LGHNA and CDR2 YSLEER.